The following is a TCR beta chain sequence with its context. Profiled with immunoSEQ multiplex PCR; TCRdb holds only in-frame clones, not every one. Of about 330,000 clones detected, approximately 85% appear once; the ten largest clones hold approximately 1.5%. This record comes from a study of blood T cell repertoires in COVID-19. The overall study: Samples representing acute and convalescent COVID-19 were sourced from the United States, Italy and Spain. Nucleic acid was either cDNA or gDNA, and it came from T cells, B-cell-depleted T cells, or PBMCs.

With 3 bases removed from V and 7 bases from J, the gap between germline ends came to 10 bases. This CDR3 spans 13 amino acids. Germline CDR1 is LGHDT and CDR2 is YNNKEL (reference sequence). This clonotype originated in a woman in her forties or fifties with acute or convalescent COVID-19. The rearrangement uses TRBV3-1 (or the pseudogene TRBV3-2) and TRBJ1-5, with D possibly matching TRBD1 (5 bases). Specimen: peripheral blood. The CDR3 DNA reads as TGTGCCAGCAGCCATCAGGGATACCAGCCCCAGCATTTT. It is translated as CASSHQGYQPQHF.